This T cell receptor (beta chain) came from a study of T cells in narcolepsy. Only a few counts were recorded for this clone. Germline loops: CDR1 SGHTA, CDR2 FQGNSA. The CDR3 extends over 17 amino acids. Trimming removed 2 bases at V and 6 bases at J, with 20 bases between. Assay: immunoSEQ multiplex PCR; the TCRdb copy retains only in-frame clones and omits some. This table holds some 17,000 clones, 72% found once. What was sequenced was CD45RA- memory CD8+ T cells from PBMCs. This chain uses TRBV7-2 with TRBJ2-1, with D unclear. The sequence was collected from a human donor with narcolepsy. This chain's CDR3 is CASSLRPGLLDGNEQFF. For the CDR3, the DNA is TGTGCCAGCAGCTTACGTCCGGGCCTCTTGGATGGCAATGAGCAGTTCTTC.